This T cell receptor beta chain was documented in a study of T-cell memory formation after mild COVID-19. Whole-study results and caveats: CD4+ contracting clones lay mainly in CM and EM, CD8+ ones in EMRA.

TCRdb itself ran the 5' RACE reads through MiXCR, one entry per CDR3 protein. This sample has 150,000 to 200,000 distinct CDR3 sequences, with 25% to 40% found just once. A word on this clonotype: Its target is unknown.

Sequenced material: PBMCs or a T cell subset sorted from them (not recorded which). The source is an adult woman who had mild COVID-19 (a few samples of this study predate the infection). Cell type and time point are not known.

The CDR3 is CASSRDRGYGEQFF. The CDR3 DNA reads as TGTGCCAGCAGCAGGGACAGGGGGTATGGTGAGCAGTTCTTC. This sequence joins TRBV5-4 and TRBJ2-1, with TRBD1 matching 11 bases. The ends lost 4 bases at V and 9 bases at J; junction bases unmatched: 6. The CDR3 contains 14 residues. The germline gives CDR1 SGHNT, CDR2 YYREEE (reference sequence). Combining the CDR3 with reference TRBV5-4 and TRBJ2-1 gives the whole variable domain ETGVTQSPTHLIKTRGQQVTLRCSSQSGHNTVSWYQQALGQGPQFIFQYYREEENGRGNFPPRFSGLQFPNYSSELNVNALELDDSALYLCASSRDRGYGEQFFGPGTRLTVL.